The 13 T cell receptor beta chains reported below all come from one sample, sequenced in a study of T cells in Graves' hyperthyroidism and ophthalmopathy. RNA transcripts were the template for amplifying TCR beta CDR3 regions. A first-round RT-PCR of the TCR CDR3 used the HTBI primer set. TCRdb reprocessed the multiplex PCR reads via MiXCR and lists one record per CDR3 protein. Among fewer than 900,000 distinct CDR3 sequences, over 15% were seen once, and the ten largest hold roughly a sixth. The sample comprised blood. The receptors originated from a woman in her fifties or sixties with Graves' hyperthyroidism that later progressed to Graves' ophthalmopathy.

A few counts support this clonotype. The chain links TRBV3-1 to TRBJ2-1; TRBD2 matches 7 bases. Germline V CDR1 and CDR2: LGHDT, YNNKEL (reference sequence). J gave up 2 bases and V 4 bases, and 11 bases lay outside the gene matches. The CDR3 covers 17 residues. Here the CDR3 DNA reads TGTGCCAGCAGCCCATTTTGGGGGGGAGGTACCTACAATGAGCAGTTCTTC. Translated: CASSPFWGGGTYNEQFF.

This clonotype was seen at least ten times. The chain joins TRBV30 to TRBJ2-3; D uncertain. CDR1 GTSNPN and CDR2 SVGIG come from the germline V gene (reference sequence). This CDR3 contains 14 residues. Trimming left V 0 bases short and J 4 bases short, with 11 bases between. CDR3 nucleotides: TGTGCCTGGAGTGTACGTCTTTTTGCAGATACGCAGTATTTT. Amino acid sequence: CAWSVRLFADTQYF.

The chain recombines TRBV27 with TRBJ2-6, with unresolved D. V dropped 2 bases and J dropped 3 bases, with 8 bases sitting between them. The CDR3 contains 15 residues. The germline gives CDR1 MNHEY, CDR2 SMNVEV (reference sequence). The CDR3 DNA reads as TGTGCCAGCAGTTTAATGTTGGGTGGGGCCAACGTCCTGACTTTC. Its translation is CASSLMLGGANVLTF.

This clonotype came up many times. The V call is TRBV5-6, the J call TRBJ1-5; TRBD1 matches at 7 bases. The V gene's germline CDR1 is SGHDT and CDR2 YYEEEE. Unmatched junction bases numbered 12, after V lost 0 bases and J lost 0 bases. The length of the CDR3 is 19 residues. CDR3: CASSLAGDREPNSNQPQHF. CDR3 in DNA: TGTGCCAGCAGCTTGGCGGGAGACAGGGAGCCGAATAGCAATCAGCCCCAGCATTTT.

The sample holds many counts of this clonotype. V usage is TRBV2 and J usage is TRBJ2-3; 8 bases line up with TRBD2. CDR3 size: 15 residues. The V gene's germline CDR1 is SNHLY and CDR2 FYNNEI. Trimming cost V 4 bases and J 5 bases; bases outside gene matches: 8. The CDR3 DNA reads TGTGCCAGCAGTGGTCGCGCGGGGGGCAGAGATACGCAGTATTTT. Amino acid sequence: CASSGRAGGRDTQYF.

The chain joins TRBV19 to TRBJ1-1, with TRBD1 matching over 8 bases. V lost 3 bases to trimming and J lost 4 bases; unmatched junction nucleotides: 1. The germline V gene has CDR1 LNHDA and CDR2 SQIVND (reference sequence). The CDR3 loop spans 13 amino acids. The CDR3 spells CASSMGTGTEAFF. The CDR3, as DNA: TGTGCCAGTAGTATGGGGACAGGCACTGAAGCTTTCTTT.

The V call is TRBV3-1, the J call TRBJ1-1; D ambiguous. CDR3 length equals 11 residues. With 8 bases removed from V and 2 bases from J, the gap between germline ends came to 6 bases. In germline, CDR1 is LGHDT, CDR2 YNNKEL (reference sequence). CDR3 bases: TGTGCCAGCTGGAAAAACACTGAAGCTTTCTTT. As protein: CASWKNTEAFF.

The DNA for the CDR3 is TGTGCCAGCAGCTTAACCCGTTGGACAGATACGCAGTATTTT. Residues: CASSLTRWTDTQYF. The gene calls are TRBV7-3 and TRBJ2-3, with D uncertain. The V end was cut by 0 bases, the J end by 3 bases, with 7 bases between. This CDR3 is 14 amino acids long. Germline-derived CDR1 and CDR2 are SGHTA and FQGTGA.

The J gene is TRBJ2-7, the V gene TRBV7-9, with D perhaps matching TRBD2 (5 bases). CDR3 length: 11 amino acids. The germline V and J ends were trimmed by 11 bases and 3 bases, with 11 bases remaining between them. Germline V gene sequence: CDR1 SEHNR, CDR2 FQNEAQ (reference sequence). CDR3 sequence: CAVARGYEQYF. The CDR3 region has the DNA TGTGCCGTCGCCCGGGGCTACGAGCAGTACTTC.

V is TRBV20-1 and J is TRBJ2-5; 9 bases fit TRBD2. The CDR3 covers 17 residues. The germline V gene encodes CDR1 DFQATT and CDR2 SNEGSKA (reference sequence). J gave up 5 bases and V 5 bases, and 18 bases lay outside the gene matches. CDR3: CSAEALGRGGAVETQYF. The CDR3, as DNA: TGCAGTGCTGAGGCCCTAGGTCGCGGGGGGGCCGTGGAGACCCAGTACTTC.

As regards this clonotype: Given the absence of the conserved phenylalanine or tryptophan at the CDR3 end, a read error is likely. This chain joins TRBV6-5 and TRBJ1-1; D ambiguous. Germline loops: CDR1 MNHEY, CDR2 SVGAGI. V was shortened by 2 bases and J by 0 bases, with 7 bases between the two germline ends. The CDR3 totals 14 residues. For the CDR3, the DNA is TGTGCCAGCAGTTACACAAACATGAACACTGAAGCTTTCTCT. Translated, it gives CASSYTNMNTEAFS.

This clonotype showed up just a few times. The J gene is TRBJ1-6, the V gene TRBV6-1; D gene unclear. The CDR3 has 16 amino acids. The V gene lost 4 bases and the J gene lost 6 bases, with 16 bases spanning the gap. The V gene's germline CDR1 is MNHNS and CDR2 SASEGT. The CDR3 is CASSVFGDSRNSPLHF. DNA for the CDR3: TGTGCCAGCAGTGTTTTTGGCGACTCACGTAATTCACCCCTCCACTTT.

This clonotype was seen repeatedly, ten times or more. The CDR3 spells CASSPGGGQPQHF. The CDR3 DNA is TGTGCCAGCAGCCCAGGCGGAGGGCAGCCCCAGCATTTT. V and J are TRBV5-6 and TRBJ1-5; D not certain. From germline, CDR1 is SGHDT and CDR2 YYEEEE. V dropped 4 bases and J dropped 7 bases, with 12 bases sitting between them. The CDR3 consists of 13 residues.